This is a list of T cell receptor beta chains from one sample in a study of blood T cell repertoires in COVID-19. Some clones are missing from TCRdb's copy, which holds only in-frame ones; the method was immunoSEQ multiplex PCR. Of 200,000 to 250,000 clones listed, approximately 80% were seen once; the top ten hold roughly 4.2%. Specimen: peripheral blood. The receptors were gathered from a woman in her thirties or forties with active or convalescent COVID-19. Both conserved end residues are part of each CDR3. D genes are given only for firm matches. A row's size may be missing; if present it is once, few, many or a size class.

15,.,TRBJ2-5,TRBV6-5,.,TGTGCCAGCAGGGAGACAGGTCGGGTGGGAGAGACCCAGTACTTC,CASRETGRVGETQYF
19,.,TRBJ1-5,TRBV18,.,TGTGCCAGCTCACCACCACCCAGGGAAGGTTGGAGCGGCAATCAGCCCCAGCATTTT,CASSPPPREGWSGNQPQHF
13,.,TRBJ1-1,TRBV28,.,TGTGCCAGCAAAGAACAGCACAACACTGAAGCTTTCTTT,CASKEQHNTEAFF
14,.,TRBJ1-2,TRBV6-5,TRBD1,TGTGCCAGCAGTTGGGACAGGGGGAAGGGTGGCTACACCTTC,CASSWDRGKGGYTF
23,.,TRBJ2-6,TRBV5-1,TRBD1,TGCGCCAGCAGCTTAGGACACAGGGGGCGAAGTAGTCCTTCTCTCTCTGGGGCCAACGTCCTGACTTTC,CASSLGHRGRSSPSLSGANVLTF
13,.,TRBJ1-2,TRBV5-4,.,TGTGCCAGCAGCCCGGACAGAGCCTATGGCTACACCTTC,CASSPDRAYGYTF
15,.,TRBJ2-3,TRBV3-1/TRBV3-2,TRBD2,TGTGCCAGCAGCCCCCTGAGCGGGGGGGGAGATACGCAGTATTTT,CASSPLSGGGDTQYF
15,.,TRBJ1-3,TRBV6-5,.,TGTGCCAGCAGAATGACAGTTTCCTCTGGAAACACCATATATTTT,CASRMTVSSGNTIYF
17,.,TRBJ1-2,TRBV28,.,TGTGCCAGCAGTTTATTATCCTTGAGGGACATCAACTATGGCTACACCTTC,CASSLLSLRDINYGYTF
14,few,TRBJ1-1,TRBV25-1,TRBD1,TGTGCCAGCACTAGCAGGGGGTGGGGCACTGAAGCTTTCTTT,CASTSRGWGTEAFF
14,few,TRBJ1-5,TRBV6-1,.,TGTGCCAGCAGTGATCTAGGGGGACAACAGCCCCAGCATTTT,CASSDLGGQQPQHF
15,.,TRBJ1-6,TRBV5-1,TRBD1,TGCGCCAGCAGCTTGGGGGACAGGACTAATTCACCCCTCCACTTT,CASSLGDRTNSPLHF
15,few,TRBJ1-1,TRBV28,TRBD1,TGTGCCAGCAGTATAATACAGGGGCTCGGCACTGAAGCTTTCTTT,CASSIIQGLGTEAFF
16,.,TRBJ1-3,TRBV5-1,TRBD1,TGCGCCAGCAGCACCGACAGGGTAATCTCTGGAAACACCATATATTTT,CASSTDRVISGNTIYF
13,.,TRBJ1-1,TRBV28,.,TGTGCCAGCACTTCGGGGGGTAGGACTGAAGCTTTCTTT,CASTSGGRTEAFF
14,.,TRBJ2-1,TRBV30,TRBD1,TGTGCCTGGAGTAGGAGGGACAGGATCAATGAGCAGTTCTTC,CAWSRRDRINEQFF
15,few,TRBJ1-5,TRBV7-2,TRBD1,TGTGCCAGCAGCTCGGCATCAGGGGGACATCAGCCCCAGCATTTT,CASSSASGGHQPQHF
16,.,TRBJ2-5,TRBV10-3,TRBD2,TGTGCCATCAGTGAGTCAGCGGGGGCGCCGATGGAGACCCAGTACTTC,CAISESAGAPMETQYF
16,.,TRBJ1-6,TRBV5-5,.,TGTGCCAGCACCAGAGGGACATCCGCTTATAATTCACCCCTCCACTTT,CASTRGTSAYNSPLHF
13,few,TRBJ2-5,TRBV12-3/TRBV12-4,.,TGTGCCAGCAGGTTTTCTAGTGTCGAGACCCAGTACTTC,CASRFSSVETQYF
14,.,TRBJ1-6,TRBV27,.,TGTGCCAGCAGATCGGACAGTTATAATTCACCCCTCCACTTT,CASRSDSYNSPLHF
14,.,TRBJ2-7,TRBV15,.,TGTGCCACCAGCAGAGGGGGCATCCTCTACGAGCAGTACTTC,CATSRGGILYEQYF
15,.,TRBJ2-7,TRBV10-3,.,TGTGCCATCAGTGAGATGGGAGGGGGCTCCTACGAGCAGTACTTC,CAISEMGGGSYEQYF
16,.,TRBJ1-2,TRBV18,.,TGTGCCAGCTCCCCCATAGGGGTGGATGGAAACTATGGCTACACCTTC,CASSPIGVDGNYGYTF
14,.,TRBJ2-6,TRBV28,.,TGTGCCAGCAGGGACAACTCTGGGGCCAACGTCCTGACTTTC,CASRDNSGANVLTF
15,.,TRBJ1-1,TRBV2,.,TGTGCCAGCAGCACAGGGTTTTCGATGAACACTGAAGCTTTCTTT,CASSTGFSMNTEAFF
11,.,TRBJ1-6,TRBV1,.,TGCACCAGCAGCCCCCGTAGTCCCTTCCACTTT,CTSSPRSPFHF
15,.,TRBJ2-2,TRBV10-1,TRBD2,TGCGCCAGCAGTGAGGAGCGGGGAGGAACCGGGGAGCTGTTTTTT,CASSEERGGTGELFF
17,.,TRBJ1-1,TRBV24-1,TRBD1,TGTGCCACCAGTGATTCCAGGTTAGACAGGGGAAAGACTGAAGCTTTCTTT,CATSDSRLDRGKTEAFF
13,.,TRBJ1-6,TRBV12-5,TRBD1,TGTGCTAGCCGGGGACAGACAAATTCACCCCTCCACTTT,CASRGQTNSPLHF
13,.,TRBJ2-1,TRBV12-3/TRBV12-4,TRBD1,TGTGCCAGCAGTTTAGACAGGGGGGATGAGCAGTTCTTC,CASSLDRGDEQFF
15,once,TRBJ2-2,TRBV7-9,.,TGTGCCAGCAGCGTCGGGACTCTTGACACCGGGGAGCTGTTTTTT,CASSVGTLDTGELFF
12,.,TRBJ1-2,TRBV28,.,TGTGCCAGTAAGAACAGGGTAAATGGCTACACCTTC,CASKNRVNGYTF
12,.,TRBJ1-2,TRBV5-8,.,TGTGCCAGCAGCTGGACACTGATCGGCTACACCTTC,CASSWTLIGYTF
14,.,TRBJ1-1,TRBV19,TRBD1,TGTGCCAGTAGTAAGACCCCAGGGGGCACTGAAGCTTTCTTT,CASSKTPGGTEAFF
17,.,TRBJ2-3,TRBV9,TRBD2,TGTGCCAGCAGCGTAGGAGGTGGCGGGGGAATCACAGATACGCAGTATTTT,CASSVGGGGGITDTQYF
16,.,TRBJ2-1,TRBV11-2,.,TGTGCCAGCAGTTCTACCATTACAGGGGGGGTGGAGGAGCAGTTCTTC,CASSSTITGGVEEQFF
16,.,TRBJ2-3,TRBV5-1,TRBD2,TGCGCCAGCAGCTACGCGCGGGGGGTCCGCACAGATACGCAGTATTTT,CASSYARGVRTDTQYF
16,.,TRBJ2-2,TRBV7-9,.,TGTGCCAGCAGCTTACGCGTAGGGGCGAACACCGGGGAGCTGTTTTTT,CASSLRVGANTGELFF
14,.,TRBJ1-1,TRBV3-1/TRBV3-2,TRBD1,TGTGCCAGCAGCCAGGTACAGGGGGTGACTGAAGCTTTCTTT,CASSQVQGVTEAFF
14,.,TRBJ2-2,TRBV6-5,TRBD2,TGTGCCAGCAGTTTTAGCGGGGGGGCCGGGGAGCTGTTTTTT,CASSFSGGAGELFF
15,.,TRBJ2-1,TRBV5-1,TRBD1,TGCGCCAGCAGCTCGTCCGGGACAGTTAACAATGAGCAGTTCTTC,CASSSSGTVNNEQFF
14,.,TRBJ2-7,TRBV10-3,TRBD1,TGTGCCATCAGGACCGACAGGGCCGGCTACGAGCAGTACTTC,CAIRTDRAGYEQYF
11,.,TRBJ1-2,TRBV12-3/TRBV12-4,.,TGTGCCAGCAGTTTCAGGGATGGCTACACCTTC,CASSFRDGYTF
14,.,TRBJ1-1,TRBV4-2,.,TGTGCCAGCAGCTTTCGGACAACCCGGAGTGAAGCTTTCTTT,CASSFRTTRSEAFF
17,.,TRBJ1-1,TRBV12-5,TRBD1,TGTGCTAGTGGTCACGGACAGGGGATGGGAGAGGGGGCTGAAGCTTTCTTT,CASGHGQGMGEGAEAFF
15,.,TRBJ2-1,TRBV5-1,TRBD2,TGCGCCAGCAGCTTAGAGACTAGCGGCTACAATGAGCAGTTCTTC,CASSLETSGYNEQFF
17,once,TRBJ1-6,TRBV27,.,TGTGCCAGCAGTCCTGGACTAGGGGTCTCCTATAATTCACCCCTCCACTTT,CASSPGLGVSYNSPLHF
15,.,TRBJ1-1,TRBV7-2,TRBD1,TGTGCCAGCAGCGGAGTGACAGGGATTGGCACTGAAGCTTTCTTT,CASSGVTGIGTEAFF
14,.,TRBJ1-1,TRBV4-1,TRBD1,TGCGCCAGCAGCCAAGCGGCAGGGGGCACTGAAGCTTTCTTT,CASSQAAGGTEAFF
17,.,TRBJ2-5,TRBV7-2,TRBD2,TGTGCCAGCAGCCCGACTACCGCAGCGGGGGGAAGGGAGACCCAGTACTTC,CASSPTTAAGGRETQYF
15,once,TRBJ1-5,TRBV28,.,TGTGCCAGCAGTTCCAGACAGTATAGCAATCAGCCCCAGCATTTT,CASSSRQYSNQPQHF
15,.,TRBJ1-1,TRBV10-3,.,TGTGCCATCAGTGGCGGGCTGGCGGAGAACACTGAAGCTTTCTTT,CAISGGLAENTEAFF